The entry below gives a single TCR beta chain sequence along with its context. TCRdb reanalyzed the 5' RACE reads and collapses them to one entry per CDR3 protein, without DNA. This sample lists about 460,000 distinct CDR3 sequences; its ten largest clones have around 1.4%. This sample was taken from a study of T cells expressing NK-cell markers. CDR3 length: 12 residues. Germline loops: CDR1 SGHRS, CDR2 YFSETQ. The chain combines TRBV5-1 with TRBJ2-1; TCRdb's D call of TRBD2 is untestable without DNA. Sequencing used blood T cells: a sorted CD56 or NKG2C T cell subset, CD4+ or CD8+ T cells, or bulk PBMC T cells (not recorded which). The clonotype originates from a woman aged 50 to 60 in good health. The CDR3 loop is CASSLRSGGQFF.